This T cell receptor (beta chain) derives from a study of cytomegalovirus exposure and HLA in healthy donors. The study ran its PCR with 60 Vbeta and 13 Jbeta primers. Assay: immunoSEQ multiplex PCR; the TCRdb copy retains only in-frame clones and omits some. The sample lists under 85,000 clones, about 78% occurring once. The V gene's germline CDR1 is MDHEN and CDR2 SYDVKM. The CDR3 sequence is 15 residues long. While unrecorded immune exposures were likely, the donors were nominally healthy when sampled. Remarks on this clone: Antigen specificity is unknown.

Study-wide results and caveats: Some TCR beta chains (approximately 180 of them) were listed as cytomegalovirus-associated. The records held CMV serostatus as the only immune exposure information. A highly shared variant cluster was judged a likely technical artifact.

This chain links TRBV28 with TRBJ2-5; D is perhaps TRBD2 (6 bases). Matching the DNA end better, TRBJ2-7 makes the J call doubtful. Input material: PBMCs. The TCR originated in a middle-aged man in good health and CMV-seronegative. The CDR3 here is CASSLEGAGSYEQYF. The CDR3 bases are TGTGCCAGCAGTTTAGAGGGAGCGGGCTCCTACGAGCAGTACTTC.